Shown below are 9 T cell receptor beta chains from a single sample sequenced in a study of blood T cell repertoires in COVID-19. This table comes from immunoSEQ multiplex PCR, and its TCRdb copy is limited to in-frame clones, with some not included. The sample lists about 270,000 clones, 82% occurring once. The sequencing input was peripheral blood. All receptors derive from a woman younger than 30 with acute or convalescent COVID-19.

The rearrangement joins TRBV10-3 to TRBJ2-1; 7 bases match TRBD1. CDR3 length: 15 residues. Germline CDR1 is ENHRY and CDR2 is SYGVKD. With 6 bases clipped from V and 6 bases from J, the junction kept 11 bases outside the gene matches. In DNA form, the CDR3 reads TGTGCCATCAGCGATCGACAGGGATCGGGCAATGAGCAGTTCTTC. Its protein product is CAISDRQGSGNEQFF.

This chain links TRBV27 with TRBJ1-5, with D possibly matching TRBD1 (6 bases). Germline values: CDR1 MNHEY, CDR2 SMNVEV (reference sequence). Trimming shortened V by 5 bases and J by 7 bases, and 12 bases separated the two germline ends. The CDR3 extends over 13 amino acids. CDR3 residues: CASSAKQGQPQHF. The CDR3 DNA reads as TGTGCCAGCAGTGCCAAACAGGGACAGCCCCAGCATTTT.

Only a few counts were recorded for this clone. The chain recombines TRBV9 with TRBJ2-1; 10 positions agree with TRBD2. From germline, CDR1 is SGDLS and CDR2 YYNGEE. This CDR3 has 16 amino acids. The V segment lost 1 base and the J segment 6 bases; nucleotides outside the gene matches: 7. Here the CDR3 DNA reads TGTGCCAGCAGCGTACAGGGCCCTAGCGGGAGCAATGAGCAGTTCTTC. Encoded protein: CASSVQGPSGSNEQFF.

V gene TRBV2 combines with J gene TRBJ1-6; D unresolved. The ends were cut back, 3 bases at V and 4 bases at J, with 10 bases in the middle. The CDR3 is 15 residues long. CDR1 is SNHLY and CDR2 is FYNNEI in the germline V gene. In DNA, the CDR3 is TGTGCCAGCAGTGAGAGGGCGGAGTATAATTCACCCCTCCACTTT. This encodes CASSERAEYNSPLHF.

The chain is built from TRBV7-2 and TRBJ2-7, with TRBD2 as a possible D gene (7 bases). Germline V gives CDR1 SGHTA, CDR2 FQGNSA. V was shortened by 3 bases and J by 6 bases, with 15 bases between the two germline ends. The CDR3 length is 14 residues. The CDR3 DNA sequence: TGTGCCAGCAGCTTCGCGGGGGCAATTCCCGAGCAGTACTTC. This gives the protein CASSFAGAIPEQYF.

The chain uses TRBV6-5 and TRBJ2-5; D may be TRBD2 (6 bases). The V end lost 0 bases, the J end lost 5 bases, and 13 bases lay between the germline ends. The germline V gene has CDR1 MNHEY and CDR2 SVGAGI. This CDR3 has 15 amino acids. The chain's CDR3 is CASSYSTGVGETQYF. For the CDR3, the DNA is TGTGCCAGCAGTTACTCGACGGGGGTAGGGGAGACCCAGTACTTC.

The chain uses TRBV6-5 and TRBJ1-1, with TRBD1 matching 8 bases. CDR1 MNHEY and CDR2 SVGAGI come from the germline V gene. CDR3 size: 16 residues. V shed 4 bases and J 0 bases; nucleotides not matched to a gene: 7. The CDR3 protein is CASSSWTGRVNTEAFF. CDR3 in DNA: TGTGCCAGCAGTTCTTGGACAGGGAGGGTGAACACTGAAGCTTTCTTT.

This clone was recorded a few times. The chain combines TRBV6-5 with TRBJ1-5; 7 bases line up with TRBD1. V trimming: 11 bases; J trimming: 5 bases; junction bases outside the gene matches: 6. This CDR3 has 12 residues. Looked up from germline, CDR1 is MNHEY and CDR2 is SVGAGI. This chain's CDR3 is CASGQAYQPQHF. The CDR3 region has the DNA TGTGCCTCTGGACAGGCATATCAGCCCCAGCATTTT.

The V and J genes are TRBV5-1 and TRBJ2-7; 7 bases map to TRBD2. CDR1 SGHRS and CDR2 YFSETQ come from the germline V gene. V lost 3 bases and J lost 4; bases outside the gene matches: 10. The CDR3 spans 15 residues. The CDR3 loop reads CASSSGTNPTYEQYF. DNA for the CDR3: TGCGCCAGCAGCTCGGGGACTAACCCAACGTACGAGCAGTACTTC.